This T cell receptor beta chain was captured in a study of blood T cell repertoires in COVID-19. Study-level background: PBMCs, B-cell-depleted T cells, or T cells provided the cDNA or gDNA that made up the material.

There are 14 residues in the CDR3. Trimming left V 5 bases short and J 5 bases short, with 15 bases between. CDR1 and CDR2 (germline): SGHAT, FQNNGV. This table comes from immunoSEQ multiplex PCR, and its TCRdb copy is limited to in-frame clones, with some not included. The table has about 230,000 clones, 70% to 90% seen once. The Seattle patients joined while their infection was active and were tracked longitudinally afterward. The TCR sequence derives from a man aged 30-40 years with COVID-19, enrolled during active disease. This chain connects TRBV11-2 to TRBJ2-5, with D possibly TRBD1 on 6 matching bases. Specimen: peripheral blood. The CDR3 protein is CASSAHQGWETQYF. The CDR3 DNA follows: TGTGCCAGCAGCGCCCATCAGGGGTGGGAGACCCAGTACTTC.